These 24 T cell receptor beta chains originate from one sample sequenced in a study of blood T cell repertoires in COVID-19. Produced via immunoSEQ multiplex PCR; TCRdb's table is partial and in-frame only. The sample shows around 400,000 clones, under 85% of them seen only once. Source material: PBMCs or T cells enriched from blood (not recorded which). These receptors were collected from a woman between 50 and 59 years old who had recovered from COVID-19.

The V gene is TRBV28, the J gene TRBJ1-2, with D uncertain. Trimming cost V 4 bases and J 8 bases, with 17 bases left between them. Germline-derived CDR1 and CDR2 are MDHEN and SYDVKM. The length of the CDR3 is 14 residues. The CDR3 coding sequence is TGTGCCAGCAGTTACCGTGAGGGCCTTGGGGGCTACACCTTC. This translates into CASSYREGLGGYTF.

This chain joins TRBV7-9 and TRBJ1-2, with D maybe TRBD1 (6 bases). CDR1 is SEHNR, CDR2 FQNEAQ, per germline (reference sequence). CDR3 length: 15 residues. Trimming pared 5 bases from V and 4 bases from J, leaving 17 bases between. CDR3 in amino acids: CASSQIGGLGYGYTF. In DNA, the CDR3 is TGTGCCAGCAGCCAAATCGGGGGGCTCGGCTATGGCTACACCTTC.

The chain is built from TRBV5-1 and TRBJ2-3, with 12 bases aligning to TRBD2. This CDR3 contains 14 residues. Losses at the gene ends were 2 bases for V and 8 bases for J; bases not matched to a gene: 3. Germline V CDR1 and CDR2: SGHRS, YFSETQ. The CDR3 DNA reads as TGCGCCAGCAGCTTACTGACTAGCGGGAGTACGCAGTATTTT. Translating gives CASSLLTSGSTQYF.

Written as DNA, the CDR3 is TGTGCCAGCAGCCAGACAGGGGTTAGCACAGATACGCAGTATTTT. It yields the protein CASSQTGVSTDTQYF. The rearrangement joins TRBV7-2 to TRBJ2-3, with 8 nucleotides matching TRBD1. The CDR3 runs 15 residues. The V segment lost 5 bases and the J segment 0 bases; nucleotides outside the gene matches: 4. CDR1 is SGHTA and CDR2 is FQGNSA in the germline V gene. Full variable domain (outside the CDR3, taken from reference TRBV7-2 and TRBJ2-3): GAGVSQSPSNKVTEKGKDVELRCDPISGHTALYWYRQSLGQGLEFLIYFQGNSAPDKSGLPSDRFSAERTGGSVSTLTIQRTQQEDSAVYLCASSQTGVSTDTQYFGPGTRLTVL.

J is TRBJ2-7 and V is TRBV12-5; D ambiguous. This CDR3 contains 11 residues. Trimming removed 5 bases at V and 6 bases at J, with 8 bases between. Germline loops: CDR1 LGHNT, CDR2 FRNRAP. CDR3 residues: CASGLLTEQYF. CDR3 DNA sequence: TGTGCTAGTGGTCTTCTAACCGAGCAGTACTTC.

V gene TRBV12-5 combines with J gene TRBJ1-2; no firm D call. Germline lookup yields CDR1 LGHNT and CDR2 FRNRAP. The CDR3 covers 14 residues. The V end lost 1 base, the J end lost 4 bases, and 10 bases lay between the germline ends. The CDR3 protein is CASGLAGVGYGYTF. The CDR3 nucleotides are TGTGCTAGTGGTTTGGCCGGGGTAGGCTATGGCTACACCTTC.

The chain carries TRBV19 and TRBJ2-4; unclear D gene. V was pared by 5 bases and J by 2 bases, with 10 bases between. In germline, CDR1 is LNHDA, CDR2 SQIVND (reference sequence). The CDR3 covers 14 residues. CDR3 sequence: CASSSQVPKNIQYF. The CDR3 nucleotides are TGTGCCAGTAGTTCCCAGGTACCCAAAAACATTCAGTACTTC. The complete variable domain, with remaining parts taken from reference TRBV19 and TRBJ2-4, reads DGGITQSPKYLFRKEGQNVTLSCEQNLNHDAMYWYRQDPGQGLRLIYYSQIVNDFQKGDIAEGYSVSREKKESFPLTVTSAQKNPTAFYLCASSSQVPKNIQYFGAGTRLSVL.

This clone was seen a handful of times. The V gene is TRBV29-1, the J gene TRBJ2-1; 9 positions agree with TRBD2. From germline, CDR1 is SQVTM and CDR2 ANQGSEA. This CDR3 has 13 amino acids. Germline trimming cut 2 bases from V and 10 bases from J; bases unmatched to any gene: 6. CDR3 amino acids: CSVEKLAGSEQFF. The DNA for the CDR3 is TGCAGCGTTGAAAAACTAGCGGGTAGCGAGCAGTTCTTC.

V usage is TRBV4-1 and J usage is TRBJ2-3; 11 nucleotides align to TRBD2. Germline V gives CDR1 MGHRA, CDR2 YSYEKL. Losses at the gene ends were 3 bases for V and 2 bases for J; bases not matched to a gene: 7. The CDR3 runs to 17 residues. CDR3 sequence reads: CASSQRGSGGATDTQYF. Here the CDR3 DNA reads TGCGCCAGCAGCCAGAGGGGTAGCGGGGGGGCCACAGATACGCAGTATTTT.

The chain couples TRBV6-1 to TRBJ2-3, with D tentatively TRBD1 (6 bases). The germline V gene has CDR1 MNHNS and CDR2 SASEGT. V gave up 3 bases and J gave up 6 bases, with 16 bases separating them. The CDR3 has 15 amino acids. In DNA form, the CDR3 reads TGTGCCAGCAGTGATTACGACAGGATAGGGGATACGCAGTATTTT. Its protein is CASSDYDRIGDTQYF.

This CDR3 reads CASSPFLENGYTF. The CDR3 nucleotides are TGTGCCAGCTCACCATTTCTGGAGAATGGCTACACCTTC. J is TRBJ1-2 and V is TRBV18, with no clear D. Germline V gene lookup returns CDR1 KGHSH and CDR2 LQKENI. V was clipped by 2 bases and J by 6 bases, with 10 bases between them. This CDR3 has 13 amino acids.

This sequence joins TRBV18 and TRBJ2-7, with D tentatively TRBD1 (5 bases). The germline gives CDR1 KGHSH, CDR2 LQKENI. V lost 4 bases, J lost 0 bases, and 10 bases lay in between. This CDR3 comprises 14 residues. This CDR3 is CASSQQETSYEQYF. The DNA for the CDR3 is TGTGCCAGCTCACAACAGGAGACCTCCTACGAGCAGTACTTC.

V gene TRBV29-1 combines with J gene TRBJ1-3; D not certain. V lost 4 bases and J 5 bases, leaving 12 bases between the germline ends. CDR1 SQVTM and CDR2 ANQGSEA come from the germline V gene. CDR3 length: 13 amino acids. CDR3 region: CSVVTEPRNTIYF. The CDR3 DNA reads as TGCAGCGTTGTAACAGAGCCCCGAAACACCATATATTTT.

This clone was seen only once. This chain links TRBV4-1 with TRBJ2-7; 10 nucleotides agree with TRBD2. The CDR3 contains 17 residues. J lost 2 bases, V lost 0 bases, and 7 bases had no gene match. Germline-derived CDR1 and CDR2 are MGHRA and YSYEKL. The DNA for the CDR3 is TGCGCCAGCAGCCAAGAGGAAGTAGCGGGAGGCCCCTACGAGCAGTACTTC. Amino acid sequence: CASSQEEVAGGPYEQYF.

CDR3 in DNA: TGTGCCAGCAGTCCAGCGTCGGACATCGCAAATTCACCCCTCCACTTT. Residues: CASSPASDIANSPLHF. The chain recombines TRBV6-2 or TRBV6-3 with TRBJ1-6; possibly TRBD1 for D (5 bases). Germline CDR1 and CDR2: MNHEY and SVGEGT. This CDR3 region has 16 residues. V lost 5 bases and J lost 7, with 18 bases in between.

Written as DNA, the CDR3 is TGTGCCAGCAGCTTCGCGGGGGGACCGACGATCTATGGCTACACCTTC. Protein product: CASSFAGGPTIYGYTF. The chain couples TRBV5-4 to TRBJ1-2, with a weak D call TRBD1 (5 bases). The CDR3 loop spans 16 amino acids. In germline, CDR1 is SGHNT, CDR2 YYREEE (reference sequence). Trimming left V 2 bases short and J 4 bases short, with 18 bases between.

CDR3 DNA: TGCGCCAGCAGCCAAGATCCAGGGGGTAGTAGGCCCCAGCATTTT. It translates to CASSQDPGGSRPQHF. This chain uses TRBV4-1 with TRBJ1-5; 7 nucleotides align to TRBD1. CDR1 is MGHRA, CDR2 YSYEKL, per germline. The ends lost 0 bases at V and 9 bases at J; junction bases unmatched: 8. This CDR3 has 15 amino acids.

This clone was counted only a few times. The rearrangement joins TRBV5-8 to TRBJ1-1, with D uncertain. The CDR3 runs 16 residues. Looked up from germline, CDR1 is SGHTS and CDR2 is YDEGEE. Trimming took off 7 bases at V and 2 bases at J, with 21 bases between the two ends. CDR3 amino acids: CASRGFLGRPNTEAFF. As DNA, the CDR3 is TGTGCCAGCCGGGGTTTTTTAGGCCGACCAAACACTGAAGCTTTCTTT.

This clone appeared once. The same CDR3 arises from other DNA sequences in this sample as well. This chain connects TRBV30 to TRBJ1-1; 8 bases are a match to TRBD1. Germline CDR1 reads GTSNPN; CDR2 reads SVGIG (reference sequence). The V and J ends lost 0 bases and 10 bases, in that order; junction bases with no gene match: 4. This CDR3 contains 12 residues. DNA of the CDR3: TGTGCCTGGAGTGTTCAGGGGGCAGTAGCTTTCTTT. As protein: CAWSVQGAVAFF.

With regard to this clone: The junction departs from the called germline gene at one end, perhaps through a read error. V gene TRBV5-1 combines with J gene TRBJ2-7; a weak D match, TRBD2 (5 bases). Germline V gene data show CDR1 as SGHRS and CDR2 as YFSETQ. The CDR3 length is 15 residues. CDR3 in DNA: TGCGCCAGCAGCTTGGGGGCGACTACGCCCTACGGGCAGTACTTC. It translates to CASSLGATTPYGQYF.

The chain employs TRBV14 and TRBJ1-5; D call uncertain. With 1 base removed from V and 7 bases from J, the gap between germline ends came to 11 bases. The CDR3 covers 14 residues. In germline, CDR1 is SGHDN, CDR2 FVKESK. The CDR3 DNA reads as TGTGCCAGCAGCCAAGGATTACGGGGACAGCCCCAGCATTTT. Translated: CASSQGLRGQPQHF.

The chain joins TRBV18 to TRBJ1-6, with unresolved D. The CDR3 totals 17 residues. V was cut by 6 bases and J by 0 bases, with 15 bases left in between. Germline lookup yields CDR1 KGHSH and CDR2 LQKENI. The CDR3 reads CASSPTHPTSYNSPLHF. CDR3 in DNA: TGTGCCAGCTCGCCTACGCACCCCACCTCCTATAATTCACCCCTCCACTTT.

The V and J genes are TRBV19 and TRBJ1-5; TRBD1 might be the D (6 bases). Germline CDR1 reads LNHDA; CDR2 reads SQIVND (reference sequence). The V end lost 5 bases, the J end lost 7 bases, and 12 bases lay between the germline ends. CDR3 length: 13 residues. CDR3 residues: CASSSPGAQPQHF. The CDR3 DNA reads as TGTGCCAGTAGTTCGCCAGGGGCCCAGCCCCAGCATTTT.

The genes are TRBV15 and TRBJ1-1; possibly TRBD1 for D (6 bases). The CDR3 extends over 14 amino acids. The V gene's germline CDR1 is LNHNV and CDR2 YYDKDF (reference sequence). Trimming cost V 0 bases and J 4 bases, with 9 bases left between them. As DNA, the CDR3 is TGTGCCACCAGCAGAGAAGCAGGGGCCACTGAAGCTTTCTTT. This translates into CATSREAGATEAFF.